The text below deals with one T cell receptor (beta chain). Its antigen is unidentified. This record belongs to a study of Ad26.COV2.S vaccination and SARS-CoV-2 variants. Study in general: Ad26.COV2.S, an intramuscular injection, was given once or twice 56 days apart. Whole-study results and caveats: Placebo recipients had lower spike-specific TCR breadth than vaccine recipients.

Treatment denoted: roughly 20 received Ad26.COV2.S at low or high dose, single or two shots; about 5 received placebo; per-sample allocation not given. Each sample was drawn 63 days after the first injection (of vaccine or placebo). Ad26 vector vaccine expressed Wuhan-strain SARS-CoV-2 spike. Clones were read by immunoSEQ multiplex PCR, and TCRdb kept only the in-frame ones, dropping some. The table has roughly 400,000 clones, 80% to 95% seen once. The sequence was collected from a person between 18 and 65 years old who received the Ad26.COV2.S COVID-19 vaccine or a placebo. The sequencing here drew on peripheral blood, taken in a trial of Ad26.COV2.S vaccine versus placebo.

CDR3 in DNA: TGTGCCAGCAGAACGAGGGGAGCCACTGAAGCTTTCTTT. The encoded protein is CASRTRGATEAFF. The chain is built from TRBV6-5 and TRBJ1-1, with D maybe TRBD1 (5 bases). Germline V CDR1 and CDR2: MNHEY, SVGAGI. Trimming left V 6 bases short and J 4 bases short, with 12 bases between. This CDR3 contains 13 residues.